The present TCR beta chain was sequenced within a study of beta chain features in type 1 diabetes. Findings and limits, study-wide: Junctions at VDJ sites from type 1 diabetes patients had fewer insertions and more deletions. The study notes PCR might favor shorter templates equally in patients and controls. When cDNA is sequenced, cells with high TCR expression could be over-represented. Type 1 diabetes patients showed a moderate but significant shortening of TCRB CDR3s in all four CD4+ subsets.

To note about this clone: Its antigen is currently unknown.

The CDR3 runs to 17 residues. CDR1 and CDR2 from the germline V gene are LNHNV and YYDKDF (reference sequence). The V and J ends lost 0 bases and 1 base respectively, with 12 bases between them. Expressed TCRB transcripts got sequenced, as all isolated RNA was reverse transcribed. Assay: immunoSEQ multiplex PCR; the TCRdb copy retains only in-frame clones and omits some. In the table there are hundreds of thousands of clones, roughly 13% of which are singletons. Material for sequencing was naive CD4+ T cells from blood. The chain uses TRBV15 and TRBJ2-2; D is possibly TRBD1 or TRBD2 (5 bases each). This TCR was recovered from a man aged 18 to 35 with type 1 diabetes. CDR3 in DNA: TGTGCCACCAGCAGAGATGGCCTGGGGGTGAACACCGGGGAGCTGTTTTTT. Amino acid sequence: CATSRDGLGVNTGELFF.